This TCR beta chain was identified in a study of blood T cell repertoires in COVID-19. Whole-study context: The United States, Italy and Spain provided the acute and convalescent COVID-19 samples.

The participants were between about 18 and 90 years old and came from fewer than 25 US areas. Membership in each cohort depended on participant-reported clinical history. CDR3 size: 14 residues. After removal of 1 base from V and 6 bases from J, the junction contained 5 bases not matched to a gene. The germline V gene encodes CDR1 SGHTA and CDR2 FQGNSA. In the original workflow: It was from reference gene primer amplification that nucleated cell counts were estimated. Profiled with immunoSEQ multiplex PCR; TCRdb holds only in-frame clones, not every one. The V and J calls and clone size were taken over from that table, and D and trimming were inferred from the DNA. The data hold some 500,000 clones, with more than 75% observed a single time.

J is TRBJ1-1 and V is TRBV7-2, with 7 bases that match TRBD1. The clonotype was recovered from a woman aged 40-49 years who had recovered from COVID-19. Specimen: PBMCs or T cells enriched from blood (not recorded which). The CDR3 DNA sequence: TGTGCCAGCAGCTTAGGACAGGGTATTTCTGAAGCTTTCTTT. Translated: CASSLGQGISEAFF.